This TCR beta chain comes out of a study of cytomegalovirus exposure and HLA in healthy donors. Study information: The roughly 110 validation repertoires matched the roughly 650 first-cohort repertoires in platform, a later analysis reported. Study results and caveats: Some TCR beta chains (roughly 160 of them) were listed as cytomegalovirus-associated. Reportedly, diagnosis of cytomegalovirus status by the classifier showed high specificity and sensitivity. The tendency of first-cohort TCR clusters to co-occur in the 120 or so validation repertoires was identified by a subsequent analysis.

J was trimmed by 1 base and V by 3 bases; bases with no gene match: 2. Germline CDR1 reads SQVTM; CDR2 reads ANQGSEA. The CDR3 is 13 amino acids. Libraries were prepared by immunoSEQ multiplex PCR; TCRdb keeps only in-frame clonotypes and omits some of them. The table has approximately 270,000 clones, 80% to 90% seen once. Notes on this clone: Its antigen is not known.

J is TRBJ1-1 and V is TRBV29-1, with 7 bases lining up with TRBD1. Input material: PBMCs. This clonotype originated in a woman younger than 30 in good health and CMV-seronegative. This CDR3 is CSVEGQQNTEAFF. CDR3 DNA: TGCAGCGTTGAGGGACAGCAGAACACTGAAGCTTTCTTT.